This passage covers 26 T cell receptor beta chains from one sample sequenced in a study of radiation and T cells in renal cell carcinoma. Described time point: blood 4 weeks post-SBRT, at nephrectomy. The treatment was: 15 Gy SBRT to primary tumor, nephrectomy 4 weeks later. Assay: immunoSEQ multiplex PCR; the TCRdb copy retains only in-frame clones and omits some. Among 140,000 to 150,000 clones listed, 65% to 90% were seen once. Source: blood, taken from a patient whose treatment included radiotherapy and nephrectomy. All receptors derive from a woman between 45 and 60 years old with renal cell carcinoma.

The chain links TRBV11-2 to TRBJ2-2; 7 nucleotides line up with TRBD1. The V gene end was trimmed by 1 base and the J gene end by 2 bases; junction bases not matched to a gene: 1. The CDR3 has 15 residues. CDR1 SGHAT and CDR2 FQNNGV come from the germline V gene. The CDR3 nucleotides are TGTGCCAGCAGCTTAGGACAGGGTAACACCGGGGAGCTGTTTTTT. Encoded protein: CASSLGQGNTGELFF.

J is TRBJ1-4 and V is TRBV11-3; TRBD1 matches 9 bases. From germline, CDR1 is SGHNT and CDR2 YENEEA. The CDR3 length is 15 residues. J lost 6 bases, V lost 5 bases, and 7 bases had no gene match. The CDR3 spells CASSLGQGSDEKLFF. The CDR3, as DNA: TGTGCCAGCAGCCTGGGACAGGGATCAGATGAAAAACTGTTTTTT.

This clone was seen just once. This rearrangement joins TRBV9 to TRBJ2-1; D call uncertain. CDR1 SGDLS and CDR2 YYNGEE come from the germline V gene. There are 14 residues in the CDR3. V lost 0 bases and J 4 bases, leaving 8 bases between the germline ends. The CDR3 region is CASSVVMSYNEQFF. The CDR3 bases are TGTGCCAGCAGCGTAGTGATGTCGTACAATGAGCAGTTCTTC.

The rearrangement links TRBV5-4 to TRBJ2-3, with TRBD2 matching 9 bases. The CDR3 extends over 14 amino acids. V lost 5 bases, J lost 1 base, and 2 bases stayed unmatched. The germline V gene has CDR1 SGHNT and CDR2 YYREEE (reference sequence). The CDR3 nucleotides are TGTGCCAGCAGTGAGCGGGGGGGCACAGATACGCAGTATTTT. It codes for CASSERGGTDTQYF.

The chain combines TRBV2 with TRBJ2-5; no firm D call. The CDR3 totals 12 residues. Trimming removed 6 bases at V and 4 bases at J, with 9 bases between. Germline CDR1 is SNHLY and CDR2 is FYNNEI. CDR3 sequence reads: CASSTWAETQYF. For the CDR3, the DNA is TGTGCCAGCAGCACATGGGCAGAGACCCAGTACTTC.

The V and J genes are TRBV25-1 and TRBJ2-1; TRBD2 matches at 8 bases. In germline, CDR1 is MGHDK, CDR2 SYGVNS. The trim removed 1 base at V and 5 bases at J, leaving 10 bases unmatched. The CDR3 spans 17 residues. The CDR3 region is CASSEWGSGNPNNEQFF. DNA for the CDR3: TGTGCCAGCAGTGAATGGGGTAGCGGGAACCCTAACAATGAGCAGTTCTTC.

The chain uses TRBV14 and TRBJ2-5, with D unclear. With 1 base removed from V and 5 bases from J, the gap between germline ends came to 26 bases. There are 19 residues in the CDR3. Germline V gene sequence: CDR1 SGHDN, CDR2 FVKESK. The CDR3: CASSQARIESQGMRETQYF. The CDR3 bases are TGTGCCAGCAGCCAAGCGAGAATAGAGTCCCAAGGCATGAGGGAGACCCAGTACTTC. The full variable domain, its missing parts supplied by reference TRBV14 and TRBJ2-5, is EAGVTQFPSHSVIEKGQTVTLRCDPISGHDNLYWYRRVMGKEIKFLLHFVKESKQDESGMPNNRFLAERTGGTYSTLKVQPAELEDSGVYFCASSQARIESQGMRETQYFGPGTRLLVL.

This clone is a singleton in its sample. The chain employs TRBV18 and TRBJ2-1, with D perhaps being TRBD1 or TRBD2 (5 bases each). CDR3 length equals 14 residues. Trimming took off 0 bases at V and 5 bases at J, with 8 bases between the two ends. In germline, CDR1 is KGHSH, CDR2 LQKENI. CDR3 DNA sequence: TGTGCCAGCTCACCACCGAGGGGCGACAATGAGCAGTTCTTC. Encoded protein: CASSPPRGDNEQFF.

The chain carries TRBV9 and TRBJ2-4; D is unresolved. The germline CDR1 and CDR2 sequences are SGDLS and YYNGEE. V lost 0 bases, J lost 6 bases, and 10 bases lay in between. The CDR3 consists of 14 residues. CDR3 protein: CASSVVGWGNIQYF. The CDR3 DNA follows: TGTGCCAGCAGCGTAGTCGGGTGGGGAAACATTCAGTACTTC.

This sequence joins TRBV5-6 and TRBJ1-1; 7 bases are a match to TRBD1. Trimming removed 4 bases from V and 2 bases from J; junction bases left unmatched: 17. Germline assignment: CDR1 SGHDT and CDR2 YYEEEE. CDR3 length equals 18 residues. CDR3 in amino acids: CASSSQGQHSFFNTEAFF. The CDR3 region has the DNA TGTGCCAGCAGCAGTCAGGGACAGCACTCCTTCTTTAACACTGAAGCTTTCTTT. Based on the CDR3 plus reference TRBV5-6 and TRBJ1-1, the full variable domain is DAGVTQSPTHLIKTRGQQVTLRCSPKSGHDTVSWYQQALGQGPQFIFQYYEEEERQRGNFPDRFSGHQFPNYSSELNVNALLLGDSALYLCASSSQGQHSFFNTEAFFGQGTRLTVV.

V usage is TRBV6-6 and J usage is TRBJ2-6, with D hard to call. CDR3 length: 15 residues. Germline CDR1 is MNHNY and CDR2 is SVGAGI (reference sequence). Trimming took 4 bases from V and 0 from J, leaving 7 bases between them. In nucleotides, the CDR3 is TGTGCCAGCAGTTCGGCCCTCTCTGGGGCCAACGTCCTGACTTTC. Translation: CASSSALSGANVLTF.

This chain connects TRBV11-3 to TRBJ2-5, with 11 bases identical to TRBD1. Per the germline V gene, CDR1 is SGHNT and CDR2 is YENEEA. CDR3 size: 15 residues. Unmatched junction bases numbered 7, after V lost 5 bases and J lost 5 bases. The CDR3 spells CASSRRTGGDETQYF. CDR3 bases: TGTGCCAGCAGCCGACGGACAGGGGGCGATGAGACCCAGTACTTC.

This clone was seen once. V and J are TRBV7-8 and TRBJ2-7; perhaps D is TRBD1 or TRBD2 (6 bases each). This CDR3 has 15 residues. V lost 0 bases, J lost 5 bases, and 14 bases lay in between. CDR1 is SGHVS and CDR2 is FQNEAQ in the germline V gene. This CDR3 reads CASSLARGTTDEQYF. The CDR3 region has the DNA TGTGCCAGCAGCTTAGCCCGGGGGACAACCGACGAGCAGTACTTC.

The chain joins TRBV9 to TRBJ2-7, with 8 bases fitting TRBD2. This CDR3 is built from 15 residues. CDR1 is SGDLS, CDR2 YYNGEE, per germline. The J segment lost 2 bases and the V segment lost 0 bases, leaving 4 bases of the junction unmatched. The CDR3 here is CASSVAGRVPYEQYF. The CDR3 DNA reads TGTGCCAGCAGCGTAGCCGGGAGGGTCCCCTACGAGCAGTACTTC.

This sequence joins TRBV19 and TRBJ1-2, with TRBD1 identical over 7 bases. Germline-derived CDR1 and CDR2 are LNHDA and SQIVND (reference sequence). Trimming took 5 bases from V and 3 from J; bases not matched to a gene: 3. The CDR3 is 13 amino acids. The CDR3 sequence is CASSWGTDYGYTF. The CDR3, as DNA: TGTGCCAGTAGTTGGGGGACAGACTATGGCTACACCTTC.

There are a few counts of this clone. J is TRBJ1-6 and V is TRBV7-2, with D possibly being TRBD1 (5 bases). The V and J ends lost 3 bases and 8 bases respectively, with 14 bases between them. This CDR3 has 15 amino acids. The germline V gene encodes CDR1 SGHTA and CDR2 FQGNSA. The DNA of the CDR3 is TGTGCCAGCAGCTTGGGACTGGCGGAACATTCACCCCTCCACTTT. Translation gives CASSLGLAEHSPLHF.

The CDR3 sequence is CASSPQRGRYEQYF. The CDR3 nucleotides read TGTGCCAGCTCACCACAGAGGGGGAGGTACGAGCAGTACTTC. The chain has TRBV18 and TRBJ2-7; D might be TRBD1 or TRBD2, each matching 6 bases. The CDR3 extends over 14 amino acids. V lost 1 base, J lost 4 bases, and 11 bases lay in between. CDR1 KGHSH and CDR2 LQKENI come from the germline V gene.

This rearrangement joins TRBV19 to TRBJ2-1, with D tentatively TRBD1 (5 bases). CDR3 length: 14 amino acids. Deletions cut 7 bases from V and 3 bases from J, with 13 bases between. Germline V gene sequence: CDR1 LNHDA, CDR2 SQIVND (reference sequence). CDR3 sequence: CASTYGALYNEQFF. CDR3 nucleotides: TGTGCCAGTACTTATGGGGCCCTCTACAATGAGCAGTTCTTC.

The V and J genes are TRBV18 and TRBJ2-7; a possible D gene is TRBD1 (5 bases). Between the trimmed V and J ends, which lost 4 bases and 5 bases, there was a span of 15 bases. This CDR3 spans 14 amino acids. Germline-derived CDR1 and CDR2 are KGHSH and LQKENI. The CDR3 DNA reads as TGTGCCAGCTCACAAATCAGGGAAAGACACGAGCAGTACTTC. Translation gives CASSQIRERHEQYF.

This clone has a single count. The chain recombines TRBV5-4 with TRBJ2-5; 8 bases agree with TRBD2. Germline CDR1 reads SGHNT; CDR2 reads YYREEE (reference sequence). The J segment lost 5 bases and the V segment lost 6 bases, leaving 9 bases of the junction unmatched. The CDR3 length is 14 residues. The CDR3 nucleotides read TGTGCCAGCAAGGTAGCGGGATCTTCTGAGACCCAGTACTTC. As protein: CASKVAGSSETQYF.

This clone was found a few times. This chain joins TRBV30 and TRBJ1-5; D not resolved. The length of the CDR3 is 13 residues. V was pared by 2 bases and J by 3 bases, with 8 bases between. CDR1 and CDR2 (germline): GTSNPN, SVGIG (reference sequence). CDR3 amino acids: CAWSPHHNQPQHF. Written as DNA, the CDR3 is TGTGCCTGGAGTCCCCATCACAATCAGCCCCAGCATTTT.

This rearrangement joins TRBV7-2 to TRBJ2-3; D is undetermined. There are 13 residues in the CDR3. Germline V lookup: CDR1 SGHTA, CDR2 FQGNSA. Trimming left V 0 bases short and J 5 bases short, with 6 bases between. Written as DNA, the CDR3 is TGTGCCAGCAGCTTAGCCCCGAGAGATACGCAGTATTTT. Translating gives CASSLAPRDTQYF.

This sequence joins TRBV12-5 and TRBJ1-5; tentatively, D is TRBD1 (6 bases). V was clipped by 5 bases and J by 3 bases, with 20 bases between them. Germline CDR1 is LGHNT and CDR2 is FRNRAP. CDR3 length: 17 residues. CDR3 sequence: CASGPYLGGGNNQPQHF. CDR3 DNA sequence: TGTGCTAGTGGTCCATATTTAGGGGGTGGGAACAATCAGCCCCAGCATTTT.

The V gene is TRBV9, the J gene TRBJ2-3; D unresolved. Germline CDR1 reads SGDLS; CDR2 reads YYNGEE. Trimming took off 0 bases at V and 2 bases at J, with 7 bases between the two ends. This CDR3 contains 14 residues. DNA of the CDR3: TGTGCCAGCAGCGTAGGTACGACCACAGATACGCAGTATTTT. Protein sequence: CASSVGTTTDTQYF.

This sequence joins TRBV7-8 and TRBJ1-2; tentative D call: TRBD1 (6 bases). Germline loops: CDR1 SGHVS, CDR2 FQNEAQ. CDR3 length: 16 residues. V was shortened by 0 bases and J by 7 bases, with 18 bases between the two germline ends. CDR3 sequence: CASSLALGGLGSGYTF. CDR3 sequence (DNA): TGTGCCAGCAGCTTAGCGCTAGGGGGTTTGGGATCTGGCTACACCTTC. Combining the CDR3 with reference TRBV7-8 and TRBJ1-2 gives the whole variable domain GAGVSQSPRYKVAKRGQDVALRCDPISGHVSLFWYQQALGQGPEFLTYFQNEAQLDKSGLPSDRFFAERPEGSVSTLKIQRTQQEDSAVYLCASSLALGGLGSGYTFGSGTRLTVV.

Regarding this clone: At one boundary the junction diverges from the germline segment, which might be a read error. The rearrangement uses TRBV7-3 and TRBJ2-1; D might be TRBD1 (5 bases). Germline V gene lookup returns CDR1 SGHTA and CDR2 FQGTGA. The CDR3 extends over 13 amino acids. The CDR3 sequence is CASSLNTDNEPFF. The CDR3 DNA follows: TGTGCCAGCAGCTTAAATACGGACAATGAGCCGTTCTTC.